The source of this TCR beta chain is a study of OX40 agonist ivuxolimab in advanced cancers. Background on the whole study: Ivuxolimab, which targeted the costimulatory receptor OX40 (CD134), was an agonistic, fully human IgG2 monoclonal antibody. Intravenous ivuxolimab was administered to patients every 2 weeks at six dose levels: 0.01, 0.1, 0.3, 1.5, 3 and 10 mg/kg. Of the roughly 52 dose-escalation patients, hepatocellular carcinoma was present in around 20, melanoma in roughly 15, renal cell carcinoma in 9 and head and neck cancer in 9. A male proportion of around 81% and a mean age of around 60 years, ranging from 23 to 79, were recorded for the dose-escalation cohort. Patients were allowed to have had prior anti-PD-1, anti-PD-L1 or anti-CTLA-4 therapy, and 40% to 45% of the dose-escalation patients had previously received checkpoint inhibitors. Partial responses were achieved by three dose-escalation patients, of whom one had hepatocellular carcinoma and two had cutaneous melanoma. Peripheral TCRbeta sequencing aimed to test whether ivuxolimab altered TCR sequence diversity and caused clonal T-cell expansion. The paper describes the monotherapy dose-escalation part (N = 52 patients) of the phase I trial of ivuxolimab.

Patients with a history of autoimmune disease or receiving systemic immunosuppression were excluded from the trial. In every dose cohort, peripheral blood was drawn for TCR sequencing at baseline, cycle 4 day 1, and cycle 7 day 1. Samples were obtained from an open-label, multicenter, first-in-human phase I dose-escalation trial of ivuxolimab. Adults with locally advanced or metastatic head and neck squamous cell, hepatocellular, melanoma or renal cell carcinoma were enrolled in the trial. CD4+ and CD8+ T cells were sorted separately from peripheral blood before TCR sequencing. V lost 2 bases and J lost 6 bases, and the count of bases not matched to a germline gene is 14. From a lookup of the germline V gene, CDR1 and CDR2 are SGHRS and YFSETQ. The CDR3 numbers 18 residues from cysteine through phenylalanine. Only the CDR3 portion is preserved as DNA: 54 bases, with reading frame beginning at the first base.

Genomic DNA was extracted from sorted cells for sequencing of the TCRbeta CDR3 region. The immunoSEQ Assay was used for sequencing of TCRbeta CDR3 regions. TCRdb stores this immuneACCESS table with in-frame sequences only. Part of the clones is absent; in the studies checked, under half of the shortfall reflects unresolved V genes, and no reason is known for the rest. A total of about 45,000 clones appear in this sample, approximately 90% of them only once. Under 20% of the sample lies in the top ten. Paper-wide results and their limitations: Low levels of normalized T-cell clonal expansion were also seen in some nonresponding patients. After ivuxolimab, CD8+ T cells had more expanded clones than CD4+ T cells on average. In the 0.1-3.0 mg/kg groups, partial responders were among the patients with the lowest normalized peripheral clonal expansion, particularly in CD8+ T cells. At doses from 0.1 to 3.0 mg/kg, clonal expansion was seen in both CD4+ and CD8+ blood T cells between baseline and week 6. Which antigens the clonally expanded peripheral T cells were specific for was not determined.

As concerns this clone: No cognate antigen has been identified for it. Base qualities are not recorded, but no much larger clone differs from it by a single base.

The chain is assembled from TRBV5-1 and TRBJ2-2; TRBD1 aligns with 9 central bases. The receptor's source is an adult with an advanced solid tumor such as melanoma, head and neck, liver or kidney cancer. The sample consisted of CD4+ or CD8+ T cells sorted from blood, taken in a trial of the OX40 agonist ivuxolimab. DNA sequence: TGCGCCAGCAGCTTTACCGGGACAGGGAGCTCGCTCGCCGGGGAGCTGTTTTTT. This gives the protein CASSFTGTGSSLAGELFF.